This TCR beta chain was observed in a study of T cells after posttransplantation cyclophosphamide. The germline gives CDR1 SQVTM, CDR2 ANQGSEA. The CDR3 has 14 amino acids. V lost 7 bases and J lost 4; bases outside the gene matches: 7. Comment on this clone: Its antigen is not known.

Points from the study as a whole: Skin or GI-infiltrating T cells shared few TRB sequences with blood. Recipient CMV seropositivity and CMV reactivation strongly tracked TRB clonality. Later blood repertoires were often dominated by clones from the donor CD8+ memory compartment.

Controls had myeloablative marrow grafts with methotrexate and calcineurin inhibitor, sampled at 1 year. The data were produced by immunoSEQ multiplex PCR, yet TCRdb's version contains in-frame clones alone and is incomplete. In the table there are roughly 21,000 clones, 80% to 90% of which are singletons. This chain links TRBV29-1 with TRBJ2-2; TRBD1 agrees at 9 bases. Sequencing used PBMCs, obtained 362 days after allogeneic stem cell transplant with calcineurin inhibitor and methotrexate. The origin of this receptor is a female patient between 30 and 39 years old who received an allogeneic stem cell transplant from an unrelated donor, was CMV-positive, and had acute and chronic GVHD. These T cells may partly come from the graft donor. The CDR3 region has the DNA TGCAGCGCTCCCGGGACAGGGCCCACCGGGGAGCTGTTTTTT. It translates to CSAPGTGPTGELFF.